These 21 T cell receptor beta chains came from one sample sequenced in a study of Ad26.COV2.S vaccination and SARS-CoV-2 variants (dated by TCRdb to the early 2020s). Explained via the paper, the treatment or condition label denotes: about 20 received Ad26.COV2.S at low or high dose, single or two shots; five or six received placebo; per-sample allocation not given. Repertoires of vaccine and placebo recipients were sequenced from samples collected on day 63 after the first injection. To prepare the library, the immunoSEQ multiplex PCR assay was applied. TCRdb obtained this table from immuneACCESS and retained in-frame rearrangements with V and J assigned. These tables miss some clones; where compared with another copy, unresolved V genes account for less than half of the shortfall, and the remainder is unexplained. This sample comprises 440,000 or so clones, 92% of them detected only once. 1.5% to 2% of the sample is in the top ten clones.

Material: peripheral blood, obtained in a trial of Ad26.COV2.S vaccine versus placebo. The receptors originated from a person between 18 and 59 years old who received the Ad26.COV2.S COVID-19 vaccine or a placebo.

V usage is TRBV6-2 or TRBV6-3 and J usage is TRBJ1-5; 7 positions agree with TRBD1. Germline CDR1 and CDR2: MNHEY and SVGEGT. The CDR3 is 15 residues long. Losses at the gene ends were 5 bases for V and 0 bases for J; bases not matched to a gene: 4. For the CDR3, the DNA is TGTGCCAGCAGTGGACAGGTGAATAGCAATCAGCCCCAGCATTTT. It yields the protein CASSGQVNSNQPQHF.

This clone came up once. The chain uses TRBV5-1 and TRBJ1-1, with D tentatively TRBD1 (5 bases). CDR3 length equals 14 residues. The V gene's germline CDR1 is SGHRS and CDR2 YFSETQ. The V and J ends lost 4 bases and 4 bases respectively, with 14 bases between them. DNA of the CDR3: TGCGCCAGCAGCATCGGTCAGGGATCCACTGAAGCTTTCTTT. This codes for CASSIGQGSTEAFF.

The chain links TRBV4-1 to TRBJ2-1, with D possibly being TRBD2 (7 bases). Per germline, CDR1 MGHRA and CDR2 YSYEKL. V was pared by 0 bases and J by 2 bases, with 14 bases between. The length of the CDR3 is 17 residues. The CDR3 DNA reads TGCGCCAGCAGCCAAGAGTCCGGCGGGGGCCCCTACAATGAGCAGTTCTTC. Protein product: CASSQESGGGPYNEQFF.

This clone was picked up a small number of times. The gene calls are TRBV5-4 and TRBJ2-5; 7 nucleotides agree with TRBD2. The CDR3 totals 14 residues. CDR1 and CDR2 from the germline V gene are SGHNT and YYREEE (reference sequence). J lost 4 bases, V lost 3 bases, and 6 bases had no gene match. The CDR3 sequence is CASSSQRGRETQYF. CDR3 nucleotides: TGTGCCAGCAGCTCCCAGCGGGGCCGAGAGACCCAGTACTTC.

The CDR3: CASSLATGLPNQPQHF. The CDR3 DNA reads TGTGCCAGCAGCTTGGCCACAGGGCTACCCAATCAGCCCCAGCATTTT. This chain links TRBV5-8 with TRBJ1-5; D is perhaps TRBD1 (6 bases). The V gene's germline CDR1 is SGHTS and CDR2 YDEGEE. CDR3 size: 16 residues. The V end was cut by 0 bases, the J end by 3 bases, with 13 bases between. The full variable domain, rest sourced from reference TRBV5-8 and TRBJ1-5, is EAGVTQSPTHLIKTRGQQATLRCSPISGHTSVYWYQQALGLGLQFLLWYDEGEERNRGNFPPRFSGRQFPNYSSELNVNALELEDSALYLCASSLATGLPNQPQHFGDGTRLSIL.

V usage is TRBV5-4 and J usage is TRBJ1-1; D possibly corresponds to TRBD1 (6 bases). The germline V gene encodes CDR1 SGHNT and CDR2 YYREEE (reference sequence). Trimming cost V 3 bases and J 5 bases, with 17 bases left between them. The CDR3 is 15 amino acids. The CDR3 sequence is CASSSRITGLTEAFF. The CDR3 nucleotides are TGTGCCAGCAGCTCAAGAATCACAGGGTTAACTGAAGCTTTCTTT. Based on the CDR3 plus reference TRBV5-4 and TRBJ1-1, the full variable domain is ETGVTQSPTHLIKTRGQQVTLRCSSQSGHNTVSWYQQALGQGPQFIFQYYREEENGRGNFPPRFSGLQFPNYSSELNVNALELDDSALYLCASSSRITGLTEAFFGQGTRLTVV.

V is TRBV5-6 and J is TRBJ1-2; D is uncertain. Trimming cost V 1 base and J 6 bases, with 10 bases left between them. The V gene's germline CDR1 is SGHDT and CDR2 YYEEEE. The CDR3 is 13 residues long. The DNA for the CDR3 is TGTGCCAGCAGCTTGCGGGGTGGGGATGGCTACACCTTC. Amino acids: CASSLRGGDGYTF.

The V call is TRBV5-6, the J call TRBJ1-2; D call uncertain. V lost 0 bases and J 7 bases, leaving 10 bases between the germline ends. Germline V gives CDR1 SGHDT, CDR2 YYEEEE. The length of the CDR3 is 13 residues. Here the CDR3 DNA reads TGTGCCAGCAGCTTGGCTGGGTATCCTGGCTACACCTTC. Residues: CASSLAGYPGYTF.

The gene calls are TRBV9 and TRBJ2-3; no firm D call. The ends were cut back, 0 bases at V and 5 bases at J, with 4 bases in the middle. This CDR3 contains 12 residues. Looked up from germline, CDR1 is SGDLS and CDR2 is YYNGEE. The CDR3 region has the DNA TGTGCCAGCAGCGTAGTTGAAGATACGCAGTATTTT. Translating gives CASSVVEDTQYF. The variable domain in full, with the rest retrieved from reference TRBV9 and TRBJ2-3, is DSGVTQTPKHLITATGQRVTLRCSPRSGDLSVYWYQQSLDQGLQFLIQYYNGEERAKGNILERFSAQQFPDLHSELNLSSLELGDSALYFCASSVVEDTQYFGPGTRLTVL.

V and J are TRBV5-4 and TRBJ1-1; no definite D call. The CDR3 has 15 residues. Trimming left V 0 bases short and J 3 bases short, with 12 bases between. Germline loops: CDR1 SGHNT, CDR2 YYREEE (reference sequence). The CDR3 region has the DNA TGTGCCAGCAGCTTGGCGCCAGGCCGTTACACTGAAGCTTTCTTT. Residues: CASSLAPGRYTEAFF.

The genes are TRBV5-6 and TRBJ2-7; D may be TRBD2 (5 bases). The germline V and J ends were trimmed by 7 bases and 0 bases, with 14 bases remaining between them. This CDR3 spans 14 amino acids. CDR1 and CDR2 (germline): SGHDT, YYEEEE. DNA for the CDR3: TGTGCCAGCCATGTGCTAGGGAGCTCCTACGAGCAGTACTTC. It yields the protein CASHVLGSSYEQYF.

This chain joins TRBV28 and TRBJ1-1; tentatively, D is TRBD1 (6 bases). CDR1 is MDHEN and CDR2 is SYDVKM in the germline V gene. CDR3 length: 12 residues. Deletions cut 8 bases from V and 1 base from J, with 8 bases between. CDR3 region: CASLQGNTEAFF. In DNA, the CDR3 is TGTGCCAGCTTACAGGGGAACACTGAAGCTTTCTTT.

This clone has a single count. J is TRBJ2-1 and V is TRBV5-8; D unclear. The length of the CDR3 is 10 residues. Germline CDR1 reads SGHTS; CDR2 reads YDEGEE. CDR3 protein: CAGSYNEQFF. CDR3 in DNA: TGTGCGGGGTCCTACAATGAGCAGTTCTTC.

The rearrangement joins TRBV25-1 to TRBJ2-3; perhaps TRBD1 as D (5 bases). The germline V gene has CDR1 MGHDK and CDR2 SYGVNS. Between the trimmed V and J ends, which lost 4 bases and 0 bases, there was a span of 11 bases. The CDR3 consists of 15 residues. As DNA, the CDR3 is TGTGCCAGCAGTGGGTGGGGCCTTAGCACAGATACGCAGTATTTT. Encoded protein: CASSGWGLSTDTQYF.

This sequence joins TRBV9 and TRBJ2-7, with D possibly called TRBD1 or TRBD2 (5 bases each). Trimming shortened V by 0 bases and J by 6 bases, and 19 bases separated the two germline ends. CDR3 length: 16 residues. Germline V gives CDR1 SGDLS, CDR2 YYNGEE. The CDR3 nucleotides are TGTGCCAGCAGCGTAGGCCTTTGGGGGAATCTTGGCGAGCAGTACTTC. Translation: CASSVGLWGNLGEQYF.

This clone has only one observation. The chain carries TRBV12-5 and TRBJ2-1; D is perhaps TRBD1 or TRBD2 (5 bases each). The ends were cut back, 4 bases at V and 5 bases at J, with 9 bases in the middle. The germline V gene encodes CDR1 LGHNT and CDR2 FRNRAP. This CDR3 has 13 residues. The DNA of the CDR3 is TGTGCTAGTGGTTCATCGGGACACAATGAGCAGTTCTTC. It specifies CASGSSGHNEQFF.

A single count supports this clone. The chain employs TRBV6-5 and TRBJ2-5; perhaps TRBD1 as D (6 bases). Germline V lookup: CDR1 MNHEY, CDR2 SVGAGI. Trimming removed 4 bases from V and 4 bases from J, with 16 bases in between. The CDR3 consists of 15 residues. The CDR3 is CASSLRNKGGETQYF. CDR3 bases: TGTGCCAGCAGTTTAAGGAACAAAGGGGGAGAGACCCAGTACTTC.

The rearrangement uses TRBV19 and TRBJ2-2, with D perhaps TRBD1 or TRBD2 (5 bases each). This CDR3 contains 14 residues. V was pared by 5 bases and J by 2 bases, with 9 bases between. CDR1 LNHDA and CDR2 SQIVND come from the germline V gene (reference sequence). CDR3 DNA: TGTGCCAGTAGTCCAGGGAGAAACACCGGGGAGCTGTTTTTT. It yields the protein CASSPGRNTGELFF.

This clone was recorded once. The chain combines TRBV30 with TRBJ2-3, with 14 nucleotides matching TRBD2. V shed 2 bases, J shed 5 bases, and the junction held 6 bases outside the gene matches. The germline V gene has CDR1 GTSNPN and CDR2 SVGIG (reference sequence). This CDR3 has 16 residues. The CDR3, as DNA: TGTGCCTGGAGTACACCGGGACTAGCGGGGGTAGATACGCAGTATTTT. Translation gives CAWSTPGLAGVDTQYF.

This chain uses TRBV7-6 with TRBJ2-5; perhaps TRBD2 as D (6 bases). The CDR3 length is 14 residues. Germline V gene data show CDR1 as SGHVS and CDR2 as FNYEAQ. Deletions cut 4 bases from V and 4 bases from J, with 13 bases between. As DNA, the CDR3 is TGTGCCAGCAGCTCCACGACTAGGGCAGAGACCCAGTACTTC. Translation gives CASSSTTRAETQYF.

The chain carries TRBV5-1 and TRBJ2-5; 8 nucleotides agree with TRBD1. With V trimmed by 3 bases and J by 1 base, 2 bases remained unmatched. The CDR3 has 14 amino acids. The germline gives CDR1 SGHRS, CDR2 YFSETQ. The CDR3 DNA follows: TGCGCCAGCAGCTGGGGGACAGGCCAAGAGACCCAGTACTTC. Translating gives CASSWGTGQETQYF.